These T cell receptor beta chains were read from a single sample in a study of beta chain features in type 1 diabetes. TCRdb's table, derived via immunoSEQ multiplex PCR, lists solely in-frame clones and lacks some. In the table there are roughly 370,000 clones, approximately 13% of which are singletons. The sample was naive CD4+ T cells from blood. The receptors were gathered from a man aged 25 to 40 in good health. CDR3s include the opening cysteine and the closing phenylalanine or tryptophan. The D gene is left open where the match is weak. For some rows the clone size is stated as once, few or many, or as a class when expanded; others skip it.

size: NA
J: TRBJ1-2
D: NA
V: TRBV7-2
CDR3: CASSLVLLGQSDGYTF
DNA: TGTGCCAGCAGCTTAGTTTTATTGGGGCAGAGCGATGGCTACACCTTC

size: few
J: TRBJ2-7
D: NA
V: TRBV7-9
CDR3: CASSGPGNRSYEQYF
DNA: TGTGCCAGCAGCGGTCCTGGCAACAGATCCTACGAGCAGTACTTC

size: few
J: TRBJ2-3
D: TRBD2
V: TRBV6-1
CDR3: CATPTSGGTDTQYF
DNA: TGTGCCACCCCAACTAGCGGGGGCACAGATACGCAGTATTTT

size: few
J: TRBJ1-4
D: NA
V: TRBV19
CDR3: CASSMGRGEKLFF
DNA: TGTGCCAGTAGTATGGGCCGAGGGGAAAAACTGTTTTTT

size: NA
J: TRBJ2-1
D: TRBD2
V: TRBV11-2
CDR3: CASSSLAWRTSSYNEQFF
DNA: TGTGCCAGCAGCAGCCTCGCCTGGAGGACTAGCTCCTACAATGAGCAGTTCTTC

size: NA
J: TRBJ2-6
D: NA
V: TRBV21-1
CDR3: CASSKFKRYRCGANVLTF
DNA: NA

size: NA
J: TRBJ2-5
D: NA
V: TRBV5-1
CDR3: CASRTGQSVMSQYF
DNA: TGCGCCAGCAGAACCGGACAGAGCGTAATGTCCCAGTACTTC

size: few
J: TRBJ1-2
D: NA
V: TRBV30
CDR3: CAWSVGLEQGYTF
DNA: TGTGCCTGGAGTGTGGGACTTGAGCAGGGCTACACCTTC

size: NA
J: TRBJ2-1
D: TRBD2
V: TRBV12-5
CDR3: CASGLATASGAQFF
DNA: TGTGCTAGTGGTTTGGCAACGGCTAGCGGGGCGCAGTTCTTC

size: NA
J: TRBJ1-2
D: TRBD1
V: TRBV29-1
CDR3: CSVERTGGSYGYTF
DNA: TGCAGCGTTGAGCGGACAGGGGGTAGCTATGGCTACACCTTC

size: NA
J: TRBJ2-5
D: NA
V: TRBV7-2
CDR3: CASSLGGGSGGVETQYF
DNA: TGTGCCAGCAGCTTAGGAGGTGGTAGCGGAGGGGTAGAGACCCAGTACTTC

size: NA
J: TRBJ1-2
D: TRBD1
V: TRBV7-2
CDR3: CASRGQGAYYGYTF
DNA: TGTGCCAGCAGAGGACAGGGGGCTTACTATGGCTACACCTTC

size: NA
J: TRBJ2-1
D: NA
V: TRBV9
CDR3: CASSVGRPVDEQFF
DNA: TGTGCCAGCAGCGTAGGGAGACCAGTCGATGAGCAGTTCTTC

size: NA
J: TRBJ2-1
D: TRBD2
V: TRBV9
CDR3: CASSEDPGTSGFF
DNA: TGTGCCAGCAGCGAAGACCCCGGGACTAGCGGATTCTTC

size: few
J: TRBJ2-2
D: NA
V: TRBV7-2
CDR3: CASSLVQGRAGELFF
DNA: TGTGCCAGCAGCTTAGTCCAGGGAAGGGCCGGGGAGCTGTTTTTT

size: few
J: TRBJ1-4
D: NA
V: TRBV5-6
CDR3: CASSPRGSEKLFF
DNA: TGTGCCAGCAGCCCGCGGGGAAGTGAAAAACTGTTTTTT

size: few
J: TRBJ2-1
D: NA
V: TRBV7-2
CDR3: CASSLTGTDFGEQFF
DNA: TGTGCCAGCAGCTTAACCGGGACTGACTTCGGTGAGCAGTTCTTC

size: NA
J: TRBJ2-1
D: NA
V: TRBV19
CDR3: CASSPVWRRTGDEQFF
DNA: TGTGCCAGTAGTCCCGTCTGGCGCCGAACGGGGGATGAGCAGTTCTTC

size: few
J: TRBJ1-5
D: NA
V: TRBV11-2
CDR3: CASSGQGNQPQHF
DNA: TGTGCCAGCAGCGGGCAGGGCAATCAGCCCCAGCATTTT

size: NA
J: TRBJ2-7
D: NA
V: TRBV25-1
CDR3: CASSQTGLYEQYF
DNA: TGTGCCAGCAGTCAAACAGGACTCTACGAGCAGTACTTC

size: once
J: TRBJ2-1
D: TRBD2
V: TRBV7-3
CDR3: CASRALAVEQFF
DNA: TGTGCCAGCAGGGCACTAGCGGTTGAGCAGTTCTTC

size: NA
J: TRBJ2-7
D: TRBD2
V: TRBV27
CDR3: CASSPGLAGGPWYF
DNA: TGTGCCAGCAGTCCGGGACTAGCGGGCGGTCCGTGGTACTTC

size: few
J: TRBJ2-1
D: TRBD1
V: TRBV4-1
CDR3: CASSRIGGGSYNEQFF
DNA: TGCGCCAGCAGCCGAATAGGGGGCGGCAGCTACAATGAGCAGTTCTTC

size: NA
J: TRBJ1-2
D: NA
V: TRBV30
CDR3: CACPNGRDYGYTF
DNA: TGTGCCTGCCCTAACGGGCGGGACTATGGCTACACCTTC

size: NA
J: TRBJ2-1
D: NA
V: TRBV29-1
CDR3: CSVGPLTEYNEQFF
DNA: TGCAGCGTTGGCCCCTTGACGGAATACAATGAGCAGTTCTTC

size: NA
J: TRBJ2-4
D: TRBD2
V: TRBV19
CDR3: CASSTPGLALKRYF
DNA: TGTGCCAGTAGTACACCAGGACTAGCGCTTAAAAGATACTTC

size: few
J: TRBJ2-7
D: TRBD1
V: TRBV29-1
CDR3: CSVETGQVGAYEQYF
DNA: TGCAGCGTTGAGACGGGACAGGTGGGAGCCTACGAGCAGTACTTC

size: few
J: TRBJ1-1
D: NA
V: TRBV7-2
CDR3: CASSLSEGTPAFF
DNA: TGTGCCAGCAGCTTATCGGAGGGGACCCCAGCTTTCTTT

size: NA
J: TRBJ1-2
D: NA
V: TRBV6-6
CDR3: CASRYDEDYGYTF
DNA: TGTGCCAGCAGGTACGACGAGGACTATGGCTACACCTTC

size: few
J: TRBJ1-6
D: TRBD1
V: TRBV7-2
CDR3: CASSLEDRRNSPLHF
DNA: TGTGCCAGCAGCTTAGAGGACAGGAGAAATTCACCCCTCCACTTT

size: NA
J: TRBJ1-1
D: NA
V: TRBV9
CDR3: CASSVVGTGMNTEAFF
DNA: TGTGCCAGCAGCGTAGTCGGTACAGGAATGAACACTGAAGCTTTCTTT

size: few
J: TRBJ2-3
D: NA
V: TRBV30
CDR3: CAWSVPKGGSTDTQYF
DNA: TGTGCCTGGAGTGTACCGAAGGGGGGCTCAACAGATACGCAGTATTTT

size: NA
J: TRBJ2-5
D: NA
V: TRBV9
CDR3: CASSLKPGLETQYF
DNA: TGTGCCAGCAGCTTAAAACCGGGACTAGAGACCCAGTACTTC

size: few
J: TRBJ1-2
D: NA
V: TRBV7-9
CDR3: CASSRLRAPYTF
DNA: TGTGCCAGCAGCAGACTCCGGGCTCCCTACACCTTC

size: few
J: TRBJ1-5
D: TRBD1
V: TRBV30
CDR3: CAWSTDRGLLQPQHF
DNA: TGTGCCTGGAGCACGGACAGGGGGCTCTTGCAGCCCCAGCATTTT

size: NA
J: TRBJ2-5
D: TRBD2
V: TRBV14
CDR3: CASSQGLAGGQETQYF
DNA: TGTGCCAGCAGCCAAGGACTAGCGGGGGGCCAAGAGACCCAGTACTTC

size: NA
J: TRBJ2-6
D: NA
V: TRBV29-1
CDR3: CSATGSGANVLTF
DNA: TGCAGCGCCACAGGCTCTGGGGCCAACGTCCTGACTTTC

size: few
J: TRBJ2-7
D: NA
V: TRBV4-1
CDR3: CASSQVGASYEQYF
DNA: TGCGCCAGCAGCCAAGTGGGCGCTAGCTACGAGCAGTACTTC

size: few
J: TRBJ1-2
D: NA
V: TRBV5-4
CDR3: CASSPGGTGLRGYTF
DNA: TGTGCCAGCAGCCCCGGCGGGACCGGATTGAGGGGCTACACCTTC

size: NA
J: TRBJ2-5
D: NA
V: TRBV5-1
CDR3: CASRSVGQETQYF
DNA: TGCGCCAGCCGCTCAGTAGGACAAGAGACCCAGTACTTC

size: few
J: TRBJ2-5
D: TRBD1
V: TRBV7-9
CDR3: CASSLAQGGAGETQYF
DNA: TGTGCCAGCAGCTTAGCACAGGGGGGAGCTGGAGAGACCCAGTACTTC

size: few
J: TRBJ2-7
D: NA
V: TRBV11-2
CDR3: CASSSDQGYEQYF
DNA: TGTGCCAGCAGCTCCGACCAGGGCTACGAGCAGTACTTC

size: NA
J: TRBJ2-3
D: NA
V: TRBV7-6
CDR3: CASSLLTTQRGSSDTQYF
DNA: TGTGCCAGCAGCTTATTGACGACTCAGAGAGGATCATCAGATACGCAGTATTTT

size: few
J: TRBJ2-3
D: TRBD2
V: TRBV7-2
CDR3: CASSFSGGSTDTQYF
DNA: TGTGCCAGCAGCTTTAGCGGGGGATCCACAGATACGCAGTATTTT

size: NA
J: TRBJ2-1
D: TRBD2
V: TRBV7-6
CDR3: CASSLAVLAGGHYEQFF
DNA: TGTGCCAGCAGCTTAGCTGTACTAGCGGGGGGGCACTATGAGCAGTTCTTC

size: few
J: TRBJ1-2
D: NA
V: TRBV4-3
CDR3: CASSQEGWANYGYTF
DNA: TGCGCCAGCAGCCAAGAAGGGTGGGCTAACTATGGCTACACCTTC

size: once
J: TRBJ2-5
D: NA
V: TRBV7-8
CDR3: CASSLTSSVGETQYF
DNA: TGTGCCAGCAGCTTAACTAGTTCCGTGGGAGAGACCCAGTACTTC

size: NA
J: TRBJ2-5
D: NA
V: TRBV7-2
CDR3: CASSLAGWRETQYF
DNA: TGTGCCAGCAGCTTAGCGGGGTGGAGAGAGACCCAGTACTTC

size: NA
J: TRBJ2-3
D: TRBD1
V: TRBV7-7
CDR3: CASSRDRADTQYF
DNA: TGTGCTAGCAGCAGGGACAGGGCCGATACGCAGTATTTT

size: NA
J: TRBJ2-7
D: NA
V: TRBV27
CDR3: CASILPGSYEQYF
DNA: TGTGCCAGCATCCTACCCGGCTCCTACGAGCAGTACTTC

size: few
J: TRBJ2-1
D: TRBD2
V: TRBV19
CDR3: CASSIPGLAGGIVEQFF
DNA: TGTGCCAGTAGTATTCCGGGACTAGCGGGAGGGATCGTTGAGCAGTTCTTC

size: few
J: TRBJ2-2
D: NA
V: TRBV30
CDR3: CAWSQRSNGELFF
DNA: TGTGCCTGGAGTCAAAGGTCAAACGGGGAGCTGTTTTTT

size: NA
J: TRBJ1-5
D: NA
V: TRBV4-2
CDR3: CASKVTGSNQPQHF
DNA: TGTGCCAGCAAGGTTACAGGTAGCAATCAGCCCCAGCATTTT

size: NA
J: TRBJ2-5
D: TRBD1
V: TRBV7-2
CDR3: CASSLGDRDKETQYF
DNA: TGTGCCAGCAGCTTAGGTGACAGGGACAAAGAGACCCAGTACTTC

size: once
J: TRBJ1-5
D: NA
V: TRBV27
CDR3: CASSSNRVRANQPQHF
DNA: TGTGCCAGCAGTTCGAACAGGGTTCGAGCAAATCAGCCCCAGCATTTT

size: few
J: TRBJ2-5
D: TRBD1
V: TRBV4-1
CDR3: CASSQQQGAAETQYF
DNA: TGCGCCAGCAGCCAACAACAGGGGGCTGCAGAGACCCAGTACTTC

size: NA
J: TRBJ2-1
D: NA
V: TRBV6-1
CDR3: CASKAGGSYNEQFF
DNA: TGTGCCAGCAAGGCAGGAGGCTCCTACAATGAGCAGTTCTTC

size: NA
J: TRBJ1-6
D: NA
V: TRBV7-2
CDR3: CASSLERGPRSPLHF
DNA: TGTGCCAGCAGCTTAGAAAGGGGACCTAGGTCACCCCTCCACTTT

size: NA
J: TRBJ2-5
D: NA
V: TRBV5-1
CDR3: CASPGPGFEETQYF
DNA: TGCGCCAGCCCCGGGCCGGGGTTTGAAGAGACCCAGTACTTC

size: NA
J: TRBJ2-5
D: NA
V: TRBV27
CDR3: CATGTARTQYF
DNA: TGTGCCACCGGTACGGCTCGGACCCAGTACTTC